The 32 T cell receptor beta chains below come from one sample, sequenced in a study of technical replicates of blood from a few donors. Method: immunoSEQ multiplex PCR; TCRdb's copy keeps in-frame clones and lacks some. The table includes fewer than 100,000 clones, 85% to 95% detected once. The sample taken for sequencing was T cells isolated from PBMCs. Receptors were obtained from a human donor in good health.

As regards this clone: At the DNA level, this CDR3 is encoded by other sequences in the same sample as well. The V and J genes are TRBV6-6 and TRBJ2-7; 8 nucleotides agree with TRBD1. CDR3 size: 13 residues. From germline, CDR1 is MNHNY and CDR2 SVGAGI (reference sequence). V shed 6 bases, J shed 6 bases, and the junction held 7 bases outside the gene matches. CDR3 sequence: CASRSGQGVEQYF. The CDR3 DNA is TGTGCCAGCAGAAGCGGACAGGGAGTCGAGCAGTACTTC.

This chain links TRBV27 with TRBJ1-1, with a tentative D call TRBD1 (6 bases). Trimming took off 6 bases at V and 6 bases at J, with 20 bases between the two ends. CDR1 is MNHEY, CDR2 SMNVEV, per germline (reference sequence). The CDR3 is made up of 15 amino acids. The DNA of the CDR3 is TGTGCCAGCAGGCCGCAGGGGAAGGGTTTGGCTGAAGCTTTCTTT. This translates into CASRPQGKGLAEAFF.

The chain is built from TRBV14 and TRBJ2-5; TRBD1 aligns across 7 bases. The CDR3 has 15 amino acids. V shed 1 base and J 3 bases; nucleotides not matched to a gene: 5. Germline V gene sequence: CDR1 SGHDN, CDR2 FVKESK. CDR3 sequence reads: CASSQGQGVEETQYF. CDR3 nucleotide sequence: TGTGCCAGCAGCCAAGGGCAGGGGGTAGAAGAGACCCAGTACTTC.

The chain combines TRBV5-6 with TRBJ1-4; the D gene is possibly TRBD1 (6 bases). The CDR3 loop spans 14 amino acids. Germline V gene data show CDR1 as SGHDT and CDR2 as YYEEEE. The V and J ends lost 3 bases and 8 bases respectively, with 14 bases between them. This chain's CDR3 is CASSSYRVGEKLFF. The CDR3 DNA reads TGTGCCAGCAGCTCATACAGGGTAGGGGAAAAACTGTTTTTT.

The CDR3 loop is CASSVGTSGRALSEQFF. The DNA for the CDR3 is TGTGCCAGCAGCGTCGGGACTAGCGGGAGGGCCTTAAGTGAGCAGTTCTTC. This rearrangement joins TRBV11-2 to TRBJ2-1, with 16 bases that match TRBD2. The V gene end was trimmed by 5 bases and the J gene end by 9 bases; junction bases not matched to a gene: 10. The germline V gene encodes CDR1 SGHAT and CDR2 FQNNGV. The CDR3 extends over 17 amino acids.

This clone was recorded only once. The J gene is TRBJ2-7, the V gene TRBV2, with 9 bases that match TRBD2. Per the germline V gene, CDR1 is SNHLY and CDR2 is FYNNEI. This CDR3 is 13 amino acids long. V shed 8 bases and J 11 bases; nucleotides not matched to a gene: 13. CDR3 sequence (DNA): TGTGCCAGCGGGGCAGGCGGGGGGGACTTGGAGTACTTC. This gives the protein CASGAGGGDLEYF.

This chain joins TRBV27 and TRBJ2-4; D not resolved. Germline-derived CDR1 and CDR2 are MNHEY and SMNVEV (reference sequence). The CDR3 has 11 amino acids. Trimming took off 3 bases at V and 10 bases at J, with 7 bases between the two ends. The chain's CDR3 is CASSLGEIQYF. The CDR3 DNA reads TGTGCCAGCAGTTTGGGCGAGATTCAGTACTTC.

V is TRBV28 and J is TRBJ1-5; TRBD1 matches at 7 bases. The CDR3 runs to 16 residues. The J segment lost 1 base and the V segment lost 5 bases, leaving 8 bases of the junction unmatched. Germline values: CDR1 MDHEN, CDR2 SYDVKM. For the CDR3, the DNA is TGTGCCAGCAGTCGAGAAACAGGGGCAAGCAATCAGCCCCAGCATTTT. It translates to CASSRETGASNQPQHF.

The V call is TRBV19, the J call TRBJ2-5; no firm D call. V was cut by 3 bases and J by 2 bases, with 13 bases left in between. Germline CDR1 LNHDA, CDR2 SQIVND (reference sequence). This CDR3 contains 15 residues. In DNA, the CDR3 is TGTGCCAGTAGTATTGGCAGTTCACAGCAAGAGACCCAGTACTTC. Translated, it gives CASSIGSSQQETQYF.

The V and J genes are TRBV5-1 and TRBJ2-7; TRBD2 aligns across 13 bases. Germline CDR1 SGHRS, CDR2 YFSETQ. V gave up 3 bases and J gave up 7 bases; unmatched junction bases: 7. CDR3 length: 15 residues. For the CDR3, the DNA is TGCGCCAGCAGCTGGGGGGGGACTAGCGGGGCGGAGCAGTACTTC. It encodes CASSWGGTSGAEQYF.

The V and J genes are TRBV27 and TRBJ2-5; TRBD2 agrees at 13 bases. Germline CDR1 and CDR2: MNHEY and SMNVEV (reference sequence). The CDR3 is 16 amino acids. With V trimmed by 4 bases and J by 5 bases, 7 bases remained unmatched. As DNA, the CDR3 is TGTGCCAGCAGTTCTACTAGCGGGAGGGCCCGGGAGACCCAGTACTTC. This translates into CASSSTSGRARETQYF.

The chain recombines TRBV19 with TRBJ1-5; 7 positions match TRBD1. CDR3 size: 13 residues. Germline CDR1 is LNHDA and CDR2 is SQIVND (reference sequence). The ends lost 6 bases at V and 4 bases at J; junction bases unmatched: 3. The CDR3 loop reads CASRGTENQPQHF. The DNA for the CDR3 is TGTGCCAGTAGGGGGACAGAAAATCAGCCCCAGCATTTT.

The V and J genes are TRBV15 and TRBJ2-1, with D possibly TRBD1 on 5 matching bases. This CDR3 has 17 residues. CDR1 is LNHNV, CDR2 YYDKDF, per germline (reference sequence). V lost 7 bases, J lost 0 bases, and 19 bases lay in between. CDR3 nucleotide sequence: TGTGCCACCACTCACAAACAGGTCTTATCCTCCTACAATGAGCAGTTCTTC. It specifies CATTHKQVLSSYNEQFF.

The rearrangement joins TRBV10-2 to TRBJ2-5; 7 nucleotides line up with TRBD2. The CDR3 has 14 residues. Germline V CDR1 and CDR2: WSHSY, SAAADI. V was pared by 3 bases and J by 4 bases, with 5 bases of the junction left unmatched. CDR3 nucleotides: TGCGCCAGCAGTGACGGGGGGAAGCGAGAGACCCAGTACTTC. It encodes CASSDGGKRETQYF.

For the CDR3, the DNA is TGTGCCAGCAGCCCCCGGGACAGCTCCTACAATGAGCAGTTCTTC. Amino acid sequence: CASSPRDSSYNEQFF. The V and J genes are TRBV4-2 and TRBJ2-1; 7 bases map to TRBD1. Germline V gene data show CDR1 as LGHNA and CDR2 as YNFKEQ. The CDR3 is 15 residues long. Trimming removed 4 bases from V and 0 bases from J; junction bases left unmatched: 3.

The chain couples TRBV19 to TRBJ2-7; 7 nucleotides match TRBD1. V lost 5 bases to trimming and J lost 1 base; unmatched junction nucleotides: 5. This CDR3 is 14 amino acids long. Germline loops: CDR1 LNHDA, CDR2 SQIVND (reference sequence). The CDR3 bases are TGTGCCAGTAGTTCGGCGACAGGGTCCTACGAGCAGTACTTC. This gives the protein CASSSATGSYEQYF.

This chain joins TRBV10-3 and TRBJ1-2; 9 positions agree with TRBD1. Germline trimming cut 5 bases from V and 3 bases from J; bases unmatched to any gene: 7. CDR1 is ENHRY and CDR2 is SYGVKD in the germline V gene. This CDR3 is 15 amino acids long. The CDR3 reads CAISTTGTGHYGYTF. The CDR3, as DNA: TGTGCCATCAGTACTACCGGGACAGGGCACTATGGCTACACCTTC.

This chain uses TRBV4-1 with TRBJ2-3, with D tentatively TRBD2 (6 bases). V lost 0 bases and J lost 1, with 8 bases in between. Per germline, CDR1 MGHRA and CDR2 YSYEKL. The CDR3 runs to 15 residues. The CDR3, as DNA: TGCGCCAGCAGCCAAGATGGAGGGCGCACAGATACGCAGTATTTT. Translation gives CASSQDGGRTDTQYF.

The rearrangement joins TRBV30 to TRBJ2-1, with 7 nucleotides matching TRBD1. V was clipped by 1 base and J by 7 bases; unmatched bases: 7. The CDR3 contains 14 residues. Germline V CDR1 and CDR2: GTSNPN, SVGIG (reference sequence). The DNA for the CDR3 is TGTGCCTGGAGTGAAATGACAGGGAGAAATGAGCAGTTCTTC. It specifies CAWSEMTGRNEQFF.

J is TRBJ2-1 and V is TRBV30; a possible D gene is TRBD2 (6 bases). Trimming removed 0 bases at V and 3 bases at J, with 12 bases between. The CDR3 covers 15 residues. Germline V gene sequence: CDR1 GTSNPN, CDR2 SVGIG (reference sequence). The CDR3 reads CAWSVGSGDYNEQFF. The CDR3 DNA reads as TGTGCCTGGAGTGTTGGTTCGGGGGACTACAATGAGCAGTTCTTC.

This clone was seen only once. J is TRBJ1-1 and V is TRBV5-1; 10 nucleotides match TRBD1. The CDR3 extends over 15 amino acids. Germline CDR1 SGHRS, CDR2 YFSETQ. The V segment lost 0 bases and the J segment 8 bases; nucleotides outside the gene matches: 7. This chain's CDR3 is CASSLGQGAGSEAFF. CDR3 bases: TGCGCCAGCAGCTTGGGACAGGGGGCCGGCTCAGAAGCTTTCTTT.

This clone was found once. This chain joins TRBV5-8 and TRBJ1-2; a weak D match, TRBD1 (5 bases). In germline, CDR1 is SGHTS, CDR2 YDEGEE. This CDR3 is built from 16 residues. The germline V and J ends were trimmed by 1 base and 1 base, with 14 bases remaining between them. CDR3 protein: CASSLYQGPINYGYTF. In DNA form, the CDR3 reads TGTGCCAGCAGCTTGTATCAGGGCCCGATTAACTATGGCTACACCTTC.

The chain uses TRBV27 and TRBJ1-5, with D unresolved. The V end lost 5 bases, the J end lost 6 bases, and 11 bases lay between the germline ends. This CDR3 region has 13 residues. CDR1 MNHEY and CDR2 SMNVEV come from the germline V gene (reference sequence). Here the CDR3 DNA reads TGTGCCAGCAGTCCGGGGTTCGGTCAGCCCCAGCATTTT. Translated, it gives CASSPGFGQPQHF.

V usage is TRBV6-5 and J usage is TRBJ1-2, with D perhaps TRBD1 (6 bases). The germline CDR1 and CDR2 sequences are MNHEY and SVGAGI. CDR3 length: 15 residues. The V end lost 0 bases, the J end lost 4 bases, and 12 bases lay between the germline ends. In nucleotides, the CDR3 is TGTGCCAGCAGTTACTCGCGGGGGCGTCTCTATGGCTACACCTTC. Translation gives CASSYSRGRLYGYTF.

The genes are TRBV19 and TRBJ1-5, with TRBD1 identical over 9 bases. This CDR3 has 14 amino acids. V lost 9 bases to trimming and J lost 9 bases; unmatched junction nucleotides: 12. Germline assignment: CDR1 LNHDA and CDR2 SQIVND (reference sequence). The CDR3 here is CASARDRVSWPQHF. The CDR3 DNA is TGTGCCAGCGCCCGGGACAGGGTATCTTGGCCCCAGCATTTT.

J is TRBJ2-3 and V is TRBV19; D is undetermined. The V gene lost 6 bases and the J gene lost 1 base, with 14 bases spanning the gap. Germline values: CDR1 LNHDA, CDR2 SQIVND (reference sequence). The CDR3 totals 15 residues. The CDR3 loop reads CASRKSPYGTDTQYF. Written as DNA, the CDR3 is TGTGCCAGTAGGAAATCTCCCTACGGCACAGATACGCAGTATTTT.

The genes are TRBV5-1 and TRBJ2-7; 9 bases are shared with TRBD1. J lost 4 bases, V lost 4 bases, and 6 bases had no gene match. This CDR3 is 14 amino acids long. The germline V gene encodes CDR1 SGHRS and CDR2 YFSETQ. CDR3 DNA sequence: TGCGCCAGCAGCCCGGGACAGGGCTTATACGAGCAGTACTTC. Translation gives CASSPGQGLYEQYF.

This chain links TRBV30 with TRBJ2-5, with 9 bases fitting TRBD1. This CDR3 contains 13 residues. V was pared by 5 bases and J by 1 base, with 2 bases of the junction left unmatched. Germline V gene lookup returns CDR1 GTSNPN and CDR2 SVGIG (reference sequence). The CDR3 DNA reads as TGTGCCTGGGACAGGGGGACCCAAGAGACCCAGTACTTC. Protein: CAWDRGTQETQYF.

The chain employs TRBV15 and TRBJ1-1, with D possibly being TRBD1 (5 bases). This CDR3 region has 13 residues. V was pared by 5 bases and J by 1 base, with 8 bases between. Per the germline V gene, CDR1 is LNHNV and CDR2 is YYDKDF (reference sequence). Written as DNA, the CDR3 is TGTGCCACCAGCCCTCAGGGGAACACTGAAGCTTTCTTT. Its protein is CATSPQGNTEAFF.

The chain is built from TRBV6-5 and TRBJ1-5, with 9 bases matching TRBD1. The CDR3 totals 16 residues. V gave up 0 bases and J gave up 3 bases; unmatched junction bases: 3. Looked up from germline, CDR1 is MNHEY and CDR2 is SVGAGI. CDR3 coding DNA: TGTGCCAGCAGTTACTCCGGGACAGGGAACAATCAGCCCCAGCATTTT. It yields the protein CASSYSGTGNNQPQHF.

This chain links TRBV6-6 with TRBJ2-5; D is possibly TRBD2 (5 bases). V lost 8 bases to trimming and J lost 4 bases, with 17 bases between them. Germline V gives CDR1 MNHNY, CDR2 SVGAGI (reference sequence). The CDR3 contains 14 residues. CDR3 sequence (DNA): TGTGCCAGCGCCCCTAGGGCTAGCATAGAGACCCAGTACTTC. Protein product: CASAPRASIETQYF.

This rearrangement joins TRBV5-4 to TRBJ2-4; 10 bases agree with TRBD1. The CDR3 is made up of 14 amino acids. Trimming took 3 bases from V and 6 from J; bases not matched to a gene: 3. CDR1 and CDR2 from the germline V gene are SGHNT and YYREEE (reference sequence). CDR3 nucleotide sequence: TGTGCCAGCAGCTCCCGGGACAGGGGAAACATTCAGTACTTC. Protein product: CASSSRDRGNIQYF.